The 16 T cell receptor beta chains below all came from one sample that was sequenced in a study of T cells in Graves' hyperthyroidism and ophthalmopathy (dated by TCRdb to about 2019). Library preparation employed multiplex PCR. The run used an Illumina HiSeq 2000. TCR beta CDR3 regions were amplified from RNA transcripts. For the first round of RT-PCR on the TCR CDR3, the HTBI primer set was used together with the Qiagen OneStep RT-PCR kit. TCRdb redid the processing of the public reads, applying fastp at Q25 and MiXCR, and retained in-frame beta chains. Rows with one shared CDR3 protein collapse into an entry with the most common genes and DNA. The sample has around 450,000 distinct CDR3 sequences on record, around 13% of them singletons. The ten largest clones add up to about 5% of the sample. Sequenced sample: blood. Source of these receptors: a woman aged 18-30 years with Graves' hyperthyroidism.

This clonotype was seen a handful of times. The chain is built from TRBV20-1 and TRBJ2-7; perhaps TRBD2 as D (6 bases). Germline-derived CDR1 and CDR2 are DFQATT and SNEGSKA (reference sequence). This CDR3 has 12 residues. CDR3 loop: CGLATDRYEQYF. In DNA, the CDR3 is TGCGGCCTAGCGACGGATCGCTACGAGCAGTACTTC.

Of note for this clonotype: One end of the junction varies from germline; a read error may be responsible. The chain links TRBV9 to TRBJ1-2, with D hard to call. The CDR3 sequence is 15 residues long. Germline V gene lookup returns CDR1 SGDLS and CDR2 YYNGEE. The CDR3 spells CASGVGGLQNYGYTF. CDR3 DNA: TGTGCCAGCGGCGTAGGAGGGTTACAAAACTATGGCTACACCTTC.

The rearrangement links TRBV7-9 to TRBJ1-3; 9 bases map to TRBD1. Germline CDR1 and CDR2: SEHNR and FQNEAQ (reference sequence). The CDR3 runs to 15 residues. V lost 6 bases and J lost 8; bases outside the gene matches: 11. The CDR3 is CASSHTGGWSDTIYF. The CDR3 DNA sequence: TGTGCCAGCAGTCATACAGGGGGCTGGTCGGACACCATATATTTT.

This clonotype was counted at least ten times. V and J are TRBV11-2 and TRBJ2-5; D is perhaps TRBD1 (5 bases). The CDR3 totals 15 residues. CDR1 is SGHAT, CDR2 FQNNGV, per germline. Trimming pared 5 bases from V and 4 bases from J, leaving 17 bases between. The CDR3: CASSSTPGNRETQYF. The CDR3 nucleotides read TGTGCCAGCAGCAGTACACCAGGGAATCGAGAGACCCAGTACTTC.

This clonotype appeared many times. The chain employs TRBV18 and TRBJ2-7; 7 bases align to TRBD2. V lost 0 bases to trimming and J lost 2 bases; unmatched junction nucleotides: 1. CDR3 length: 14 residues. CDR1 is KGHSH, CDR2 LQKENI, per germline. The DNA for the CDR3 is TGTGCCAGCTCACCACCAGCGGGGACCTACGAGCAGTACTTC. This codes for CASSPPAGTYEQYF. Full variable domain (remainder filled in from reference TRBV18 and TRBJ2-7): NAGVMQNPRHLVRRRGQEARLRCSPMKGHSHVYWYRQLPEEGLKFMVYLQKENIIDESGMPKERFSAEFPKEGPSILRIQQVVRGDSAAYFCASSPPAGTYEQYFGPGTRLTVT.

In this sample, this clonotype turned up many times. The chain employs TRBV2 and TRBJ2-6; 11 bases agree with TRBD1. There are 16 residues in the CDR3. V lost 8 bases and J lost 4; bases outside the gene matches: 7. From germline, CDR1 is SNHLY and CDR2 FYNNEI. CDR3 in amino acids: CASPGQGVAGANVLTF. In DNA form, the CDR3 reads TGTGCCAGCCCGGGACAGGGGGTCGCCGGGGCCAACGTCCTGACTTTC.

Many counts were recorded for this clonotype. V usage is TRBV2 and J usage is TRBJ2-3; 10 bases match TRBD2. The CDR3 is 17 amino acids. CDR1 and CDR2 (germline): SNHLY, FYNNEI. V dropped 0 bases and J dropped 2; count of bases not matched to a gene: 5. This CDR3 is CASSEAPLAGNTDTQYF. The DNA of the CDR3 is TGTGCCAGCAGTGAAGCCCCACTAGCGGGGAACACAGATACGCAGTATTTT.

In its sample, this clonotype was seen many times. One end of the junction does not line up with germline, which may come from a read error. The V call is TRBV19, the J call TRBJ2-3; D is perhaps TRBD2 (5 bases). CDR1 is LNHDA and CDR2 is SQIVND in the germline V gene (reference sequence). The CDR3 runs 14 residues. The CDR3: CASSIGLSTDTQYF. CDR3 nucleotides: TGTGCCAGCAGTATTGGACTGAGCACAGATACGCAGTATTTT.

This clonotype has a count of ten or more. V is TRBV3-1 and J is TRBJ2-7; D is ambiguous. The CDR3 is 12 residues long. Germline V gene data show CDR1 as LGHDT and CDR2 as YNNKEL (reference sequence). The V and J ends lost 2 bases and 4 bases respectively, with 6 bases between them. CDR3 protein: CASSQRRYEQYF. The CDR3 DNA is TGTGCCAGCAGCCAACGGCGATACGAGCAGTACTTC.

This clonotype turned up a few times. V and J are TRBV10-3 and TRBJ2-1; TRBD2 matches at 12 bases. The CDR3 totals 15 residues. Unmatched junction bases numbered 7, after V lost 4 bases and J lost 9 bases. The germline gives CDR1 ENHRY, CDR2 SYGVKD. CDR3 nucleotides: TGTGCCATCAGTGCCCTAGCGGGAGGGCTAGGTGAGCAGTTCTTC. Protein: CAISALAGGLGEQFF.

This rearrangement joins TRBV19 to TRBJ1-1, with a weak D call TRBD1 (5 bases). V gave up 1 base and J gave up 0 bases, with 15 bases separating them. The CDR3 extends over 17 amino acids. CDR1 is LNHDA and CDR2 is SQIVND in the germline V gene (reference sequence). This CDR3 is CASSIGRVGQLNTEAFF. The CDR3 DNA is TGTGCCAGTAGTATAGGCAGGGTTGGTCAACTGAACACTGAAGCTTTCTTT.

This clonotype showed up many times. The chain links TRBV20-1 to TRBJ2-3; D remains unclear. CDR1 DFQATT and CDR2 SNEGSKA come from the germline V gene (reference sequence). The V end was cut by 5 bases, the J end by 0 bases, with 9 bases between. There are 13 residues in the CDR3. CDR3 in amino acids: CSAYYRSTDTQYF. The CDR3 DNA is TGCAGTGCTTACTATCGAAGCACAGATACGCAGTATTTT.

This chain uses TRBV19 with TRBJ1-6, with TRBD1 matching over 11 bases. Per the germline V gene, CDR1 is LNHDA and CDR2 is SQIVND (reference sequence). Trimming at V came to 6 bases and at J to 9 bases, leaving 7 bases not matched to a gene. The CDR3 spans 15 residues. The chain's CDR3 is CASSPGQGAFSPLHF. CDR3 nucleotide sequence: TGTGCCAGTAGCCCCGGACAGGGGGCATTTTCACCCCTCCACTTT.

The chain combines TRBV19 with TRBJ2-4; D may be TRBD2 (5 bases). Looked up from germline, CDR1 is LNHDA and CDR2 is SQIVND (reference sequence). The CDR3 runs to 15 residues. The V end lost 4 bases, the J end lost 0 bases, and 10 bases lay between the germline ends. Here the CDR3 reads CASSTSSLAKNIQYF. In nucleotides, the CDR3 is TGTGCCAGTAGTACTAGCAGTCTAGCCAAAAACATTCAGTACTTC.

This clonotype was counted between two and nine times. A much bigger clone sits one base away, suggesting this may be a read error. The chain links TRBV30 to TRBJ2-5; 8 bases align to TRBD2. The CDR3 consists of 12 residues. Germline values: CDR1 GTSNPN, CDR2 SVGIG (reference sequence). V lost 3 bases and J lost 6; bases outside the gene matches: 3. DNA for the CDR3: TGTGCCTGGAGGGAGCGGGAGAAGACCCAGTACTTC. Residues: CAWREREKTQYF.

Ten or more counts support this clonotype. This chain uses TRBV2 with TRBJ2-1; TRBD2 matches at 11 bases. V lost 6 bases to trimming and J lost 3 bases; unmatched junction nucleotides: 19. The CDR3 runs 20 residues. CDR1 SNHLY and CDR2 FYNNEI come from the germline V gene. CDR3 region: CASSPRLAGWGVASYNEQFF. The CDR3 DNA sequence: TGTGCCAGCAGCCCTCGACTAGCGGGATGGGGCGTCGCGAGCTACAATGAGCAGTTCTTC.